This TCR beta chain was found in a study of blood T cells in healthy people across ages. Next came a second PCR, run for about 6 to 11 cycles, which used a sample-barcoded 5' primer along with a J-beta primer mix. A tag from a template-switch adaptor with 12 random nucleotides marked each cDNA molecule. TCRdb fed the 5' RACE reads into MiXCR, producing one record per CDR3 protein. This repertoire shows 720,000 or so distinct CDR3 sequences, around two fifths found once; its top ten account for 25% to 30%. The TCR originated in a man at least 80 years old in good health. Sequenced sample: blood.

The CDR3 DNA follows: TGTGCCAGCAGCTTAGACGGGACTAGCGGGAGGGCCTACGAGCAGTACTTC. Amino acid sequence: CASSLDGTSGRAYEQYF. This rearrangement joins TRBV7-2 to TRBJ2-7, with 16 bases matching TRBD2. The CDR3 has 17 residues. V trimming: 1 base; J trimming: 2 bases; junction bases outside the gene matches: 2. CDR1 and CDR2 from the germline V gene are SGHTA and FQGNSA.